This T cell receptor (beta chain) was identified during a study of memory CD4+ T cells and cytomegalovirus serostatus. This table comes from immunoSEQ multiplex PCR, and its TCRdb copy is limited to in-frame clones, with some not included. The sample includes 58,000 or so clones, around three quarters of them seen just once. The sort gate was single viable CD3+CD4+CD8-CD45RO+ cells for memory CD4+ T cells. Material: memory CD4+ T cells from blood. The receptor's source is an adult in good health and CMV-seropositive.

CDR3 protein: CASSAGTGTVSGNTIYF. The CDR3 coding sequence is TGTGCCAGCAGCGCCGGGACAGGGACAGTCTCTGGAAACACCATATATTTT. The V and J genes are TRBV9 and TRBJ1-3, with 9 bases identical to TRBD1. The V gene end was trimmed by 3 bases and the J gene end by 0 bases; junction bases not matched to a gene: 7. This CDR3 comprises 17 residues. Germline V lookup: CDR1 SGDLS, CDR2 YYNGEE.